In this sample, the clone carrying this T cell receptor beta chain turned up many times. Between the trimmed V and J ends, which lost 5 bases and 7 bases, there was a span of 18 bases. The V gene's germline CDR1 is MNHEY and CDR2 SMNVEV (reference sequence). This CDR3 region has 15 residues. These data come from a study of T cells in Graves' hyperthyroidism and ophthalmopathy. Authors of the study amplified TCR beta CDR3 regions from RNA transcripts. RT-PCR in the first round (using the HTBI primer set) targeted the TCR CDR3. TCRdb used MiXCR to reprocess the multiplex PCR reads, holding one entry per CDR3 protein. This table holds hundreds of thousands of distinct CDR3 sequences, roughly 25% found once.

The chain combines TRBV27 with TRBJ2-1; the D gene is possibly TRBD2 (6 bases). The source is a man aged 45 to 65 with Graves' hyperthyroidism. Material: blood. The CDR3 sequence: CASSPNGGRLNEQFF. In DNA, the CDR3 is TGTGCCAGCAGTCCCAATGGAGGGCGATTGAATGAGCAGTTCTTC.